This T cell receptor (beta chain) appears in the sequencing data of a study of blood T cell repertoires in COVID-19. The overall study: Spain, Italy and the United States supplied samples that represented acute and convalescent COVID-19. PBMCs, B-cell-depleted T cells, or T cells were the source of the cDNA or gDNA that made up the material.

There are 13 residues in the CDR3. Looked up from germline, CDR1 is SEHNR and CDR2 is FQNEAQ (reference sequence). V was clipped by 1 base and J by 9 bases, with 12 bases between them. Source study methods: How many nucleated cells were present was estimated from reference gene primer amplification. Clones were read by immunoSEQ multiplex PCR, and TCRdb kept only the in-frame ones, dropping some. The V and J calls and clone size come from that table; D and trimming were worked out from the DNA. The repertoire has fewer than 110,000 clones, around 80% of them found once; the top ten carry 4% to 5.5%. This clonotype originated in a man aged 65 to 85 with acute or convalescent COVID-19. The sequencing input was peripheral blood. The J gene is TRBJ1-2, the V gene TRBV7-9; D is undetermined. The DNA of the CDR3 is TGTGCCAGCAGCTTAGAAGAGGACGGGAGCTACACCTTC. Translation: CASSLEEDGSYTF.